This T cell receptor (beta chain) was identified in a study of cytomegalovirus exposure and HLA in healthy donors. Notes on the study in general: Cytomegalovirus association was listed for about 180 TCR beta chains.

With 2 bases clipped from V and 6 bases from J, the junction kept 7 bases outside the gene matches. CDR3 length equals 15 residues. Germline V gene data show CDR1 as SGDLS and CDR2 as YYNGEE. Assay used: immunoSEQ multiplex PCR; TCRdb lists only in-frame clones, some missing. The repertoire has tens of thousands of clones, around 97% of them found once; the top ten carry under 2%. The validation cohort, a group of more than 100 subjects, included the donors and was separate from the approximately 680-subject first cohort. Of note for this clone: The antigen is unknown.

The clonotype comes from a woman under 30 in good health and CMV-seropositive. The J gene is TRBJ2-3, the V gene TRBV9; TRBD1 aligns across 9 bases. Sequences were obtained from PBMCs. The CDR3, as DNA: TGTGCCAGCAGCGTTGGGACAGGGAGGGTTGATACGCAGTATTTT. Its protein product is CASSVGTGRVDTQYF.